Shown below are 29 T cell receptor beta chains from a single sample sequenced in a study of blood T cells in healthy people across ages. A second PCR of roughly 7 to 11 cycles used a sample-barcoded 5' primer and a J-beta primer mix. TCRdb redid the calling of the 5' RACE reads with MiXCR, one entry per CDR3 protein. The sample has just under 900,000 distinct CDR3 sequences, under 35% seen once; the top ten hold 17%. Sequencing was performed on blood. The receptors stem from a woman of 80 years or more in good health.

To note about this clonotype: The junction departs from germline at one end; a sequencing error may be responsible. This chain uses TRBV10-2 with TRBJ1-2, with TRBD1 identical over 7 bases. Germline V gene sequence: CDR1 WSHSY, CDR2 SAAADI. The CDR3 is 15 residues long. The CDR3 is CASSAWDSSNYDYTF. CDR3 nucleotides: TGCGCCAGCAGCGCTTGGGACAGTTCTAACTATGACTACACCTTC.

Only a few counts were recorded for this clonotype. This sequence joins TRBV20-1 and TRBJ2-7; no definite D call. Germline-derived CDR1 and CDR2 are DFQATT and SNEGSKA (reference sequence). This CDR3 region has 15 residues. V was shortened by 3 bases and J by 7 bases, with 22 bases between the two germline ends. The CDR3 DNA follows: TGCAGTGCTAGGGACCTCGCGGAGCTCTACAATGAGCAGTACTTC. Translated, it gives CSARDLAELYNEQYF.

This clonotype has at least ten counts. The rearrangement joins TRBV7-2 to TRBJ2-5, with 7 bases lining up with TRBD2. Germline CDR1 reads SGHTA; CDR2 reads FQGNSA. The CDR3 has 15 residues. The V gene end was trimmed by 5 bases and the J gene end by 2 bases; junction bases not matched to a gene: 8. Here the CDR3 reads CASSRDGGIQETQYF. CDR3 DNA sequence: TGTGCCAGCAGCCGTGACGGGGGGATACAAGAGACCCAGTACTTC.

This clonotype was recorded at least ten times. The CDR3 coding sequence is TGTGCCAGCAGTTTAGCGGGGTGGAGCAATCAGCCCCAGCATTTT. Its translation is CASSLAGWSNQPQHF. The chain combines TRBV12-3 or TRBV12-4 with TRBJ1-5; D not resolved. The CDR3 length is 15 residues. V shed 0 bases and J shed 1 base, with 7 bases lying between them.

This clonotype was seen only once. This rearrangement joins TRBV6-2 or TRBV6-3 to TRBJ2-3, with 12 bases that match TRBD1. Germline lookup yields CDR1 MNHEY and CDR2 SVGEGT. This CDR3 has 19 amino acids. The trim removed 4 bases at V and 0 bases at J, leaving 11 bases unmatched. CDR3 DNA sequence: TGTGCCAGCAGTTTCGATCCCCCGGGACAGGGGGCTAGCACAGATACGCAGTATTTT. It is translated as CASSFDPPGQGASTDTQYF.

A note on this clonotype: An end of the junction does not agree with germline; a read error may underlie this. The chain has TRBV9 and TRBJ2-3; D is unclear. This CDR3 region has 13 residues. Germline lookup yields CDR1 SGDLS and CDR2 YYNGEE. CDR3: CASNVVLTDTQYF. The CDR3, as DNA: TGTGCCAGCAACGTAGTCCTCACAGATACGCAGTATTTT. Complete variable domain (other parts from reference TRBV9 and TRBJ2-3): DSGVTQTPKHLITATGQRVTLRCSPRSGDLSVYWYQQSLDQGLQFLIQYYNGEERAKGNILERFSAQQFPDLHSELNLSSLELGDSALYFCASNVVLTDTQYFGPGTRLTVL.

This clonotype was found a few times. The chain employs TRBV9 and TRBJ2-2; D gene unclear. The germline V gene has CDR1 SGDLS and CDR2 YYNGEE. V lost 6 bases and J 2 bases, leaving 8 bases between the germline ends. This CDR3 contains 13 residues. DNA of the CDR3: TGTGCCAGCACCTTAACAAACACCGGGGAGCTGTTTTTT. Translated: CASTLTNTGELFF.

On this clonotype itself: The junction does not match germline at one end; this may be a read error. This chain links TRBV5-1 with TRBJ2-3, with TRBD1 matching 8 bases. Germline-derived CDR1 and CDR2 are SGHRS and YFSETQ. CDR3 length equals 16 residues. For the CDR3, the DNA is TGCGCCAGCAGCGGCAACAGGGGGGTACGTACAGATATGCAGTATTTT. As protein: CASSGNRGVRTDMQYF.

This clonotype was seen many times. J is TRBJ2-5 and V is TRBV7-2; D is uncertain. This CDR3 region has 14 residues. CDR1 is SGHTA, CDR2 FQGNSA, per germline. Trimming removed 2 bases at V and 1 base at J, with 8 bases between. The CDR3 reads CASSLRGFQETQYF. As DNA, the CDR3 is TGTGCCAGCAGCTTACGCGGATTCCAAGAGACCCAGTACTTC.

This clonotype was observed many times. The V gene is TRBV10-3, the J gene TRBJ2-5; 13 bases fit TRBD2. Germline-derived CDR1 and CDR2 are ENHRY and SYGVKD. J was trimmed by 5 bases and V by 6 bases; bases with no gene match: 6. CDR3 size: 15 residues. This CDR3 is CAISRTSGGGETQYF. The CDR3, as DNA: TGTGCCATCAGCCGGACTAGCGGGGGTGGGGAGACCCAGTACTTC.

The CDR3 DNA is TGTGCCAGCAGTGGCAGGGGACAATACAATGAGCAGTACTTC. This codes for CASSGRGQYNEQYF. The V and J genes are TRBV12-3 or TRBV12-4 and TRBJ2-1, with a weak D call TRBD1 (6 bases). The J call may be wrong; the DNA end is better matched by TRBJ2-7. CDR3 size: 14 residues.

This clonotype was seen at least ten times. J is TRBJ2-3 and V is TRBV5-5; the D gene could be TRBD1 or TRBD2 (5 bases each). The CDR3 sequence is 15 residues long. CDR1 and CDR2 from the germline V gene are SGHKS and YYEKEE (reference sequence). The V end was cut by 1 base, the J end by 3 bases, with 12 bases between. The CDR3 bases are TGTGCCAGCAGCTTGCGAGGGGATGGAACAGATACGCAGTATTTT. Its protein product is CASSLRGDGTDTQYF.

The chain is built from TRBV9 and TRBJ2-2, with TRBD1 matching over 7 bases. The V segment lost 0 bases and the J segment 1 base; nucleotides outside the gene matches: 6. This CDR3 region has 17 residues. The germline V gene encodes CDR1 SGDLS and CDR2 YYNGEE. The CDR3 is CASSVDPGTENTGELFF. DNA for the CDR3: TGTGCCAGCAGCGTAGACCCCGGGACAGAGAACACCGGGGAGCTGTTTTTT.

The table lists this clonotype with many counts. The chain couples TRBV6-5 to TRBJ2-3, with 9 bases matching TRBD1. Germline V gene sequence: CDR1 MNHEY, CDR2 SVGAGI. CDR3 length: 17 residues. Losses at the gene ends were 6 bases for V and 1 base for J; bases not matched to a gene: 11. The CDR3 DNA is TGTGCCAGCAGCGGACAGGGGATGGGGGGCGGCACAGATACGCAGTATTTT. It is translated as CASSGQGMGGGTDTQYF.

This clonotype was picked up a small number of times. The chain couples TRBV3-1 to TRBJ2-5, with 7 bases fitting TRBD2. The germline CDR1 and CDR2 sequences are LGHDT and YNNKEL (reference sequence). V was clipped by 4 bases and J by 6 bases; unmatched bases: 2. The CDR3 runs 12 residues. The CDR3 region has the DNA TGTGCCAGCAGCCTACTAGCGAAGACCCAGTACTTC. It codes for CASSLLAKTQYF.

This clonotype was seen repeatedly, ten times or more. The chain combines TRBV7-2 with TRBJ2-1; 9 bases align to TRBD1. The J segment lost 2 bases and the V segment lost 2 bases, leaving 13 bases of the junction unmatched. The CDR3 spans 19 residues. Germline loops: CDR1 SGHTA, CDR2 FQGNSA. As DNA, the CDR3 is TGTGCCAGCAGCTTACTGTCCCGGGACAGGGAAGGGGCCTACAATGAGCAGTTCTTC. Protein product: CASSLLSRDREGAYNEQFF.

This chain uses TRBV5-1 with TRBJ2-5, with TRBD2 matching over 11 bases. This CDR3 comprises 14 residues. Per the germline V gene, CDR1 is SGHRS and CDR2 is YFSETQ. V trimming: 4 bases; J trimming: 4 bases; junction bases outside the gene matches: 3. In DNA, the CDR3 is TGCGCCAGCAGCGCCGGGACTAGCGGAGAGACCCAGTACTTC. Its protein product is CASSAGTSGETQYF.

The table lists this clonotype with a few counts. This chain connects TRBV20-1 to TRBJ1-5, with D maybe TRBD1 (5 bases). There are 19 residues in the CDR3. The germline CDR1 and CDR2 sequences are DFQATT and SNEGSKA (reference sequence). Trimming cost V 3 bases and J 0 bases, with 24 bases left between them. The CDR3 bases are TGCAGTGCTAGTAGAGTGGGGCCCTCGACGAAGTATAGCAATCAGCCCCAGCATTTT. It is translated as CSASRVGPSTKYSNQPQHF.

Points on this clonotype: This may be a read error, as it is one base from a much larger clone. The CDR3 region is CASSFAGGKATETFF. Written as DNA, the CDR3 is TGTGCCAGCAGCTTTGCTGGGGGTAAGGCCACTGAAACTTTCTTT. This chain links TRBV7-9 with TRBJ1-1; maybe TRBD1 (5 bases). This CDR3 spans 15 amino acids. Germline CDR1 reads SEHNR; CDR2 reads FQNEAQ (reference sequence).

This clonotype was observed many times. The rearrangement uses TRBV3-1 and TRBJ1-2, with D tentatively TRBD1 (5 bases). Germline values: CDR1 LGHDT, CDR2 YNNKEL (reference sequence). Trimming shortened V by 0 bases and J by 8 bases, and 19 bases separated the two germline ends. There are 16 residues in the CDR3. Here the CDR3 DNA reads TGTGCCAGCAGCCAAGATGGGGGAGCTTGGGCTATGGGCTACACCTTC. It is translated as CASSQDGGAWAMGYTF.

As DNA, the CDR3 is TGTGCCAGCAGCCATGGTACAGGGGGTGGCTACACCTTC. Translating it yields CASSHGTGGGYTF. This rearrangement joins TRBV7-8 to TRBJ1-2; TRBD1 matches at 8 bases. The CDR3 runs to 13 residues. Germline values: CDR1 SGHVS, CDR2 FQNEAQ. J was trimmed by 7 bases and V by 5 bases; bases with no gene match: 6.

The chain has TRBV14 and TRBJ2-1; D not certain. This CDR3 is built from 15 residues. Germline values: CDR1 SGHDN, CDR2 FVKESK. The V end was cut by 0 bases, the J end by 4 bases, with 10 bases between. CDR3 nucleotide sequence: TGTGCCAGCAGCCAAGACCTCGGCCCGTACAATGAGCAGTTCTTC. This encodes CASSQDLGPYNEQFF.

This clonotype was observed a handful of times. The V call is TRBV9, the J call TRBJ1-4; D is perhaps TRBD1 (5 bases). This CDR3 has 13 amino acids. The V gene's germline CDR1 is SGDLS and CDR2 YYNGEE. Trimming removed 4 bases at V and 11 bases at J, with 15 bases between. CDR3 amino acids: CASSPTGQGKLFF. CDR3 nucleotides: TGTGCCAGCAGCCCAACCGGGCAGGGTAAACTGTTTTTT. Drawing the rest from reference TRBV9 and TRBJ1-4, the complete variable domain is DSGVTQTPKHLITATGQRVTLRCSPRSGDLSVYWYQQSLDQGLQFLIQYYNGEERAKGNILERFSAQQFPDLHSELNLSSLELGDSALYFCASSPTGQGKLFFGSGTQLSVL.

This clonotype was recorded at least ten times. The chain uses TRBV2 and TRBJ2-1; D remains unclear. CDR1 and CDR2 from the germline V gene are SNHLY and FYNNEI. V was cut by 3 bases and J by 4 bases, with 10 bases left in between. The CDR3 length is 14 residues. CDR3 residues: CASSDNLSYNEQFF. For the CDR3, the DNA is TGTGCCAGCAGTGATAACCTCTCTTACAATGAGCAGTTCTTC.

In its sample, this clonotype was seen a few times. The V and J genes are TRBV12-3 or TRBV12-4 and TRBJ1-2; 9 nucleotides line up with TRBD1. Trimming at V came to 5 bases and at J to 5 bases, leaving 3 bases not matched to a gene. The CDR3 sequence is 13 residues long. The CDR3 sequence is CASSRTGVYGYTF. The CDR3 nucleotides read TGTGCCAGCAGTCGGACAGGGGTATATGGCTACACCTTC.

The chain uses TRBV12-3 or TRBV12-4 and TRBJ1-5; 7 positions agree with TRBD1. V shed 5 bases, J shed 3 bases, and the junction held 7 bases outside the gene matches. The CDR3 runs to 15 residues. The CDR3 DNA is TGTGCCAGCAGTAGGGACAGTTTTACCAATCAGCCCCAGCATTTT. It is translated as CASSRDSFTNQPQHF.

This clonotype was seen many times. This chain links TRBV5-1 with TRBJ2-3; D not resolved. V lost 1 base and J lost 1, with 10 bases in between. This CDR3 contains 15 residues. Germline V lookup: CDR1 SGHRS, CDR2 YFSETQ. In nucleotides, the CDR3 is TGCGCCAGCAGCTTGAGAGGATCGCGCACAGATACGCAGTATTTT. This gives the protein CASSLRGSRTDTQYF.

In this sample, this clonotype turned up many times. The genes are TRBV11-3 and TRBJ1-2; D remains unclear. Germline V gene sequence: CDR1 SGHNT, CDR2 YENEEA. V was shortened by 3 bases and J by 8 bases, with 10 bases between the two germline ends. This CDR3 has 12 amino acids. Here the CDR3 reads CASSLRSRGYTF. The CDR3 DNA reads as TGTGCCAGCAGCTTGCGCTCGCGGGGCTACACCTTC.

Regarding this clonotype: A much larger clone sits a single nucleotide away, making a read error possible. The V gene is TRBV7-6, the J gene TRBJ2-3; D is unresolved. Germline CDR1 and CDR2: SGHVS and FNYEAQ. CDR3 size: 17 residues. Between the trimmed V and J ends, which lost 1 base and 8 bases, there was a span of 22 bases. CDR3 bases: TGTGCCAGCAGCTTAGTGTTCAGTTCCCCCCGTCCAGGTACGCAGTATTTT. The encoded protein is CASSLVFSSPRPGTQYF.